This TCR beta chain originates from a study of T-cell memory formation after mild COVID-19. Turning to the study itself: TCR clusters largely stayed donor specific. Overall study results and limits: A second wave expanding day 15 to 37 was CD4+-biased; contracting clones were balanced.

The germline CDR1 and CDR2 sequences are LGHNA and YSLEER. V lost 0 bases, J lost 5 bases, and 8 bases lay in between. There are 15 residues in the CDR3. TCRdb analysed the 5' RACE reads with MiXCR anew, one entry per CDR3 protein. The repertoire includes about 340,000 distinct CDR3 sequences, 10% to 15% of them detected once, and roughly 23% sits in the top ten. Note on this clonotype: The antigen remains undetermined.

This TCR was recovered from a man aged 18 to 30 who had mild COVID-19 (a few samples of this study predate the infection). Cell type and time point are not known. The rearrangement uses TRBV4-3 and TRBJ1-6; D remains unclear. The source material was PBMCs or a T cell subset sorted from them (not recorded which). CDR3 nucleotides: TGCGCCAGCAGCCAAGACAGATATGATAATTCACCCCTCCACTTT. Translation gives CASSQDRYDNSPLHF.